This record covers a single TCR beta chain. No antigen is known for it. The sample belongs to a study of cytomegalovirus exposure and HLA in healthy donors. Overall study context: Per a later analysis, the approximately 620 first-cohort and fewer than 150 validation repertoires shared one platform. Findings of the study overall: Cytomegalovirus association was assigned to about 150 TCR beta chains. Specificity of a few CMV-associated chains for CMV antigens was verified in vitro.

Trimming took 2 bases from V and 4 from J; bases not matched to a gene: 7. Germline loops: CDR1 SGDLS, CDR2 YYNGEE. The CDR3 is 16 amino acids. Sequencing used immunoSEQ multiplex PCR; TCRdb keeps in-frame clones, though not all of them. The data show 220,000 or so clones, 80% to 90% seen once. Among the 120 or so subjects of the validation cohort, separate from the approximately 670-subject first cohort, were the donors. Sequencing was carried out using PBMCs. This sequence was found in a woman younger than 30 in good health and CMV-seropositive. The chain carries TRBV9 and TRBJ1-2, with 11 bases matching TRBD1. CDR3 loop: CASSVGQGARGYGYTF. The CDR3 DNA is TGTGCCAGCAGCGTTGGACAGGGGGCGAGGGGCTATGGCTACACCTTC.